The 3 T cell receptor beta chains reported below all come from one sample, sequenced in a study of blood T cell repertoires in COVID-19. Libraries were prepared by immunoSEQ multiplex PCR; TCRdb keeps only in-frame clonotypes and omits some of them. The sample includes tens of thousands of clones, about 90% of them seen just once. Specimen: peripheral blood. The source is a human donor in a cohort sampled during active COVID-19.

The chain couples TRBV7-9 to TRBJ2-7, with D maybe TRBD1 (6 bases). From germline, CDR1 is SEHNR and CDR2 FQNEAQ (reference sequence). The CDR3 length is 15 residues. Trimming shortened V by 7 bases and J by 4 bases, and 20 bases separated the two germline ends. The CDR3 nucleotides are TGTGCCAGCACCTCTCGACAGGAAGGTTGGTACGAGCAGTACGTC. Its protein is CASTSRQEGWYEQYV.

J is TRBJ2-5 and V is TRBV6-6; D gene ambiguous. Germline CDR1 reads MNHNY; CDR2 reads SVGAGI (reference sequence). The CDR3 has 11 residues. The V end lost 4 bases, the J end lost 4 bases, and 4 bases lay between the germline ends. CDR3 sequence (DNA): TGTGCCAGCAGTTTCGGAGAGACCCAGTACTTC. This encodes CASSFGETQYF.

The chain joins TRBV10-2 to TRBJ1-1; D gene unclear. The CDR3 consists of 14 residues. Germline V CDR1 and CDR2: WSHSY, SAAADI. V was cut by 7 bases and J by 4 bases, with 16 bases left in between. The DNA for the CDR3 is TGCGCCAGCACCCACGGGGAGGCAGTCACTGAAGCTTTCTTT. This sequence encodes CASTHGEAVTEAFF.